These 20 T cell receptor beta chains were sequenced from one sample in a study of control samples from healthy donors and cancer patients. Sequenced by immunoSEQ multiplex PCR; TCRdb stores in-frame clones only, minus some. The repertoire consists of about 270,000 clones, with approximately 80% occurring once and the leading ten covering 10% to 15%. The specimen sequenced was PBMCs. The receptor set was obtained from a woman aged 55-75 years with lung cancer.

Regarding this clone: Germline and junction disagree at one end, which may indicate a read error. The chain employs TRBV7-7 and TRBJ2-5; 8 nucleotides align to TRBD2. The germline V gene has CDR1 SSHAT and CDR2 FNYEAQ (reference sequence). There are 16 residues in the CDR3. The CDR3 is CASSLAAVAGTGTQYF. DNA of the CDR3: TGTGCTAGCAGCTTAGCGGCGGTAGCGGGGACGGGGACCCAGTACTTC. Full variable domain (missing parts from reference TRBV7-7 and TRBJ2-5): GAGVSQSPRYKVTKRGQDVTLRCDPISSHATLYWYQQALGQGPEFLTYFNYEAQPDKSGLPSDRFSAERPEGSISTLTIQRTEQRDSAMYRCASSLAAVAGTGTQYFGPGTRLLVL.

The genes are TRBV4-1 and TRBJ2-4; D may be TRBD2 (6 bases). There are 14 residues in the CDR3. Trimming took off 1 base at V and 7 bases at J, with 11 bases between the two ends. CDR1 is MGHRA, CDR2 YSYEKL, per germline. CDR3 sequence reads: CASSQVGSRNIQYF. CDR3 DNA: TGCGCCAGCAGCCAAGTCGGGAGTAGGAACATTCAGTACTTC.

The rearrangement uses TRBV3-1 (or the pseudogene TRBV3-2) and TRBJ1-1; D not resolved. This CDR3 contains 13 residues. Per the germline V gene, CDR1 is LGHDT and CDR2 is YNNKEL (reference sequence). V was trimmed by 1 base and J by 1 base, leaving 4 bases between them. The CDR3 protein is CASSQVENTEAFF. In DNA, the CDR3 is TGTGCCAGCAGCCAAGTAGAGAACACTGAAGCTTTCTTT.

The chain joins TRBV4-2 to TRBJ2-5, with 7 bases lining up with TRBD2. Germline V gene lookup returns CDR1 LGHNA and CDR2 YNFKEQ. Unmatched junction bases numbered 9, after V lost 1 base and J lost 1 base. The CDR3 covers 17 residues. CDR3 sequence: CASSQGSLADPQETQYF. CDR3 bases: TGTGCCAGCAGCCAAGGATCGCTAGCGGATCCCCAAGAGACCCAGTACTTC.

The count of this clone is one. The chain employs TRBV24-1 and TRBJ1-2; D is uncertain. V dropped 3 bases and J dropped 4 bases, with 11 bases sitting between them. Germline V gene lookup returns CDR1 KGHDR and CDR2 SFDVKD. This CDR3 has 14 residues. The CDR3 sequence: CATSDPWTSYGYTF. CDR3 nucleotide sequence: TGTGCCACCAGTGATCCCTGGACTTCCTATGGCTACACCTTC.

The CDR3 bases are TGTGCCAGCAGCTCCGCCGACTCTGGAAACACCATATATTTT. Translation gives CASSSADSGNTIYF. V and J are TRBV7-6 and TRBJ1-3; D unresolved. Germline CDR1 is SGHVS and CDR2 is FNYEAQ. The V gene lost 4 bases and the J gene lost 0 bases, with 7 bases spanning the gap. The CDR3 has 14 amino acids. Full variable domain (missing parts from reference TRBV7-6 and TRBJ1-3): GAGVSQSPRYKVTKRGQDVALRCDPISGHVSLYWYRQALGQGPEFLTYFNYEAQQDKSGLPNDRFSAERPEGSISTLTIQRTEQRDSAMYRCASSSADSGNTIYFGEGSWLTVV.

J is TRBJ1-1 and V is TRBV24-1; no reliable D call. This CDR3 region has 13 residues. The V end was cut by 2 bases, the J end by 6 bases, with 9 bases between. CDR1 KGHDR and CDR2 SFDVKD come from the germline V gene. The CDR3 DNA reads TGTGCCACCAGTGATTCCCCGGGATCTGAAGCTTTCTTT. Translation: CATSDSPGSEAFF.

This chain joins TRBV28 and TRBJ1-1; 8 bases align to TRBD1. V trimming: 7 bases; J trimming: 4 bases; junction bases outside the gene matches: 8. The CDR3 is 14 residues long. CDR1 is MDHEN, CDR2 SYDVKM, per germline. CDR3 in DNA: TGTGCCAGCACCTTCTTAACAGGGGGCACTGAAGCTTTCTTT. Its translation is CASTFLTGGTEAFF.

The chain couples TRBV2 to TRBJ1-4; D is perhaps TRBD1 (5 bases). Trimming took off 6 bases at V and 1 base at J, with 12 bases between the two ends. CDR1 is SNHLY and CDR2 is FYNNEI in the germline V gene. The CDR3 consists of 15 residues. CDR3 DNA sequence: TGTGCCAGCAGGGCCGGGGGTGGAACTAATGAAAAACTGTTTTTT. Protein sequence: CASRAGGGTNEKLFF.

The sample holds a few counts of this clone. This chain uses TRBV5-1 with TRBJ1-1; TRBD1 agrees at 7 bases. CDR1 is SGHRS and CDR2 is YFSETQ in the germline V gene. This CDR3 region has 15 residues. The junction had 6 bases not matched to a gene; V was cut back by 4 bases and J by 0 bases. CDR3 protein: CASSTGTVMNTEAFF. The DNA for the CDR3 is TGCGCCAGCAGCACCGGGACAGTCATGAACACTGAAGCTTTCTTT.

The chain is built from TRBV3-1 (or the pseudogene TRBV3-2) and TRBJ1-2, with 9 bases matching TRBD1. Germline V gene data show CDR1 as LGHDT and CDR2 as YNNKEL (reference sequence). This CDR3 spans 13 amino acids. The J segment lost 6 bases and the V segment lost 4 bases, leaving 3 bases of the junction unmatched. CDR3 DNA sequence: TGTGCCAGCAGCCCCAGACAGGGGGATGGCTACACCTTC. This gives the protein CASSPRQGDGYTF.

V and J are TRBV6-5 and TRBJ1-2, with a tentative D call TRBD1 (5 bases). The CDR3 is 13 amino acids. CDR1 is MNHEY and CDR2 is SVGAGI in the germline V gene. V was pared by 2 bases and J by 8 bases, with 12 bases between. The CDR3, as DNA: TGTGCCAGCAGTTACGCTCAGGGTAGGGGCTACACCTTC. As protein: CASSYAQGRGYTF.

The chain joins TRBV7-8 to TRBJ2-3; TRBD1 or TRBD2 may be the D gene (5 bases each). Germline CDR1 reads SGHVS; CDR2 reads FQNEAQ. The CDR3 has 16 residues. V was pared by 1 base and J by 3 bases, with 14 bases between. CDR3 sequence reads: CASSLVWGKRTDTQYF. In nucleotides, the CDR3 is TGTGCCAGCAGCTTAGTCTGGGGGAAGAGAACAGATACGCAGTATTTT. Full variable domain (remainder filled in from reference TRBV7-8 and TRBJ2-3): GAGVSQSPRYKVAKRGQDVALRCDPISGHVSLFWYQQALGQGPEFLTYFQNEAQLDKSGLPSDRFFAERPEGSVSTLKIQRTQQEDSAVYLCASSLVWGKRTDTQYFGPGTRLTVL.

This chain links TRBV2 with TRBJ2-7; D tentatively reads TRBD1 or TRBD2 (5 bases each). There are 14 residues in the CDR3. Between the trimmed V and J ends, which lost 6 bases and 3 bases, there was a span of 15 bases. The germline CDR1 and CDR2 sequences are SNHLY and FYNNEI. The CDR3 sequence: CASRGDSTFYEQYF. In nucleotides, the CDR3 is TGTGCCAGCAGGGGAGACAGCACTTTCTACGAGCAGTACTTC.

The rearrangement uses TRBV5-1 and TRBJ1-3; perhaps TRBD1 as D (5 bases). V lost 4 bases and J 4 bases, leaving 9 bases between the germline ends. Per germline, CDR1 SGHRS and CDR2 YFSETQ. This CDR3 comprises 13 residues. The CDR3 sequence is CASSRQSGNTIYF. For the CDR3, the DNA is TGCGCCAGCAGCCGACAGTCCGGAAACACCATATATTTT.

V and J are TRBV7-9 and TRBJ2-5, with D maybe TRBD1 (5 bases). V lost 0 bases and J 5 bases, leaving 13 bases between the germline ends. The CDR3 length is 15 residues. Germline V gene lookup returns CDR1 SEHNR and CDR2 FQNEAQ (reference sequence). This CDR3 is CASSLAYRRWETQYF. DNA of the CDR3: TGTGCCAGCAGCTTAGCGTACAGGAGATGGGAGACCCAGTACTTC.

This clone has a handful of counts. The CDR3 sequence is CASGPPGRGEKLFF. The CDR3 region has the DNA TGTGCTAGTGGTCCCCCGGGGAGGGGTGAAAAACTGTTTTTT. The gene calls are TRBV12-5 and TRBJ1-4; weak D call: TRBD1 (5 bases). V was clipped by 5 bases and J by 7 bases, with 14 bases between them. Germline CDR1 and CDR2: LGHNT and FRNRAP. CDR3 size: 14 residues.

This clone was detected only a few times. The V and J genes are TRBV24-1 and TRBJ2-2; D may be TRBD1 or TRBD2 (5 bases each). Germline V gives CDR1 KGHDR, CDR2 SFDVKD. This CDR3 has 12 amino acids. V was trimmed by 9 bases and J by 3 bases, leaving 7 bases between them. CDR3 region: CATGTDTGELFF. DNA of the CDR3: TGTGCCACCGGGACCGACACCGGGGAGCTGTTTTTT.

The rearrangement uses TRBV3-1 (or the pseudogene TRBV3-2) and TRBJ2-3; a possible D gene is TRBD2 (5 bases). The CDR3 totals 16 residues. Germline V gives CDR1 LGHDT, CDR2 YNNKEL (reference sequence). Trimming left V 4 bases short and J 1 base short, with 15 bases between. The CDR3 region is CASSPLAGLGTDTQYF. The CDR3 region has the DNA TGTGCCAGCAGCCCCCTGGCGGGTTTGGGCACAGATACGCAGTATTTT.

V and J are TRBV5-4 and TRBJ2-6; no clear D gene. The CDR3 has 15 residues. Trimming stripped 4 bases from V and 2 bases from J, with 10 bases between. In germline, CDR1 is SGHNT, CDR2 YYREEE (reference sequence). The CDR3 region is CASSPTITGANVLTF. The CDR3 nucleotides are TGTGCCAGCAGCCCTACTATCACTGGGGCCAACGTCCTGACTTTC.